This T cell receptor beta chain originates from a study of T cell responses to AZD1222 COVID-19 vaccine. The germline V gene encodes CDR1 MDHEN and CDR2 SYDVKM. The CDR3 sequence is 13 residues long. V gave up 7 bases and J gave up 1 base, with 11 bases separating them. Produced via immunoSEQ multiplex PCR; TCRdb's table is partial and in-frame only. Among about 120,000 clones listed, 84% were seen once. The chain carries TRBV28 and TRBJ2-7; D is unclear. Here the sequenced sample was peripheral blood, taken 28 days after the second AZD1222 dose. This clonotype originated in an adult who received the AZD1222 COVID-19 vaccine. The CDR3 region has the DNA TGTGCCAGCACCTGGGGTGAGTCCTACGAGCAGTACTTC. It translates to CASTWGESYEQYF.